The 13 T cell receptor beta chains below all came from one sample that was sequenced in a study of blood T cell repertoires in COVID-19. Here immunoSEQ multiplex PCR was the method, and the copy in TCRdb shows in-frame clones only, minus some. Of 55,000 or so clones detected, 70% to 90% appear once; the ten largest clones hold more than 9.5%. The sequenced material came from peripheral blood. The receptors originated from a human donor in a cohort sampled during active COVID-19.

Only one count was recorded for this clone. The gene calls are TRBV19 and TRBJ2-7; the D gene is possibly TRBD2 (6 bases). Germline CDR1 LNHDA, CDR2 SQIVND (reference sequence). V lost 4 bases and J 1 base, leaving 11 bases between the germline ends. This CDR3 comprises 14 residues. The CDR3 here is CASSTVAGSYEQYF. The CDR3 DNA reads TGTGCCAGTAGTACCGTTGCGGGGTCCTACGAGCAGTACTTC.

The J gene is TRBJ2-5, the V gene TRBV6-2 or TRBV6-3, with no clear D. The ends were cut back, 1 base at V and 1 base at J, with 7 bases in the middle. Germline V gene lookup returns CDR1 MNHEY and CDR2 SVGEGT. The CDR3 consists of 14 residues. CDR3 sequence reads: CASSYWAAQETQYF. The CDR3, as DNA: TGTGCCAGCAGTTACTGGGCAGCCCAAGAGACCCAGTACTTC.

The rearrangement joins TRBV4-1 to TRBJ1-1; D gene ambiguous. Trimming took 2 bases from V and 3 from J, leaving 7 bases between them. This CDR3 has 13 residues. CDR1 and CDR2 (germline): MGHRA, YSYEKL. DNA of the CDR3: TGCGCCAGCAGCCAACCGCCGGACACTGAAGCTTTCTTT. It encodes CASSQPPDTEAFF.

The chain is built from TRBV27 and TRBJ2-7, with D possibly being TRBD1 (5 bases). The V end lost 4 bases, the J end lost 1 base, and 14 bases lay between the germline ends. Germline V gene lookup returns CDR1 MNHEY and CDR2 SMNVEV (reference sequence). The CDR3 is 15 residues long. In DNA, the CDR3 is TGTGCCAGCAGTTCCCCCGACAGAATTTCCTACGAGCAGTACTTC. It codes for CASSSPDRISYEQYF.

This rearrangement joins TRBV13 to TRBJ2-7, with D possibly TRBD1 on 5 matching bases. The V end was cut by 4 bases, the J end by 3 bases, with 10 bases between. CDR3 length equals 13 residues. CDR1 is PRHDT, CDR2 FYEKMQ, per germline (reference sequence). CDR3 loop: CASSSRGGYEQYF. The CDR3 region has the DNA TGTGCCAGCAGCTCTAGGGGCGGCTACGAGCAGTACTTC.

Of note for this clone: The same CDR3 is also encoded by other DNA sequences in this sample. V is TRBV12-3 or TRBV12-4 and J is TRBJ1-5; the D is unclear. V was clipped by 5 bases and J by 4 bases, with 9 bases between them. The CDR3 sequence is 13 residues long. The CDR3 region is CASSPTGNQPQHF. The CDR3 nucleotides read TGTGCCAGCAGTCCTACGGGAAATCAGCCCCAGCATTTT.

As regards this clone: This specimen includes other DNA sequences encoding the same CDR3. This chain links TRBV11-3 with TRBJ2-5; 9 nucleotides agree with TRBD1. The CDR3 is 15 amino acids. J lost 5 bases, V lost 5 bases, and 9 bases had no gene match. The germline V gene encodes CDR1 SGHNT and CDR2 YENEEA. The CDR3 spells CASSPRQGGRETQYF. The CDR3 DNA sequence: TGTGCCAGCAGCCCCCGACAGGGGGGACGGGAGACCCAGTACTTC.

The J gene is TRBJ2-1, the V gene TRBV7-9; D possibly corresponds to TRBD1 (5 bases). The CDR3 totals 14 residues. Germline CDR1 is SEHNR and CDR2 is FQNEAQ (reference sequence). The V end lost 3 bases, the J end lost 7 bases, and 13 bases lay between the germline ends. The CDR3 bases are TGTGCCAGCAGCTTCGGCTCAGGGCGGAATGAGCAGTTCTTC. Amino acid sequence: CASSFGSGRNEQFF.

The chain joins TRBV29-1 to TRBJ2-5; maybe TRBD1 (5 bases). Trimming pared 0 bases from V and 2 bases from J, leaving 7 bases between. The CDR3 spans 13 residues. Germline CDR1 SQVTM, CDR2 ANQGSEA. As DNA, the CDR3 is TGCAGCGTTGAAGATGACAGACAAGAGACCCAGTACTTC. It is translated as CSVEDDRQETQYF.

The chain carries TRBV7-6 and TRBJ1-4; D is possibly TRBD1 (6 bases). V shed 5 bases and J shed 7 bases, with 11 bases lying between them. The CDR3 is made up of 13 amino acids. The germline gives CDR1 SGHVS, CDR2 FNYEAQ. Written as DNA, the CDR3 is TGTGCCAGCAGCGGGGGCGGTACTGAAAAACTGTTTTTT. This translates into CASSGGGTEKLFF.

The gene calls are TRBV7-9 and TRBJ1-6, with no clear D. CDR1 and CDR2 from the germline V gene are SEHNR and FQNEAQ (reference sequence). The length of the CDR3 is 12 residues. V was pared by 3 bases and J by 6 bases, with 3 bases between. The CDR3 DNA sequence: TGTGCCAGCAGCTTCCTTAATTCACCCCTCCACTTT. Translated: CASSFLNSPLHF.

This clone turned up a few times. The J gene is TRBJ1-2, the V gene TRBV6-5; weak D call: TRBD1 (6 bases). Trimming removed 5 bases at V and 4 bases at J, with 11 bases between. Germline assignment: CDR1 MNHEY and CDR2 SVGAGI. The CDR3 runs 13 residues. CDR3: CASSSGQTYGYTF. The CDR3 DNA sequence: TGTGCCAGCAGTAGCGGACAGACCTATGGCTACACCTTC.

V is TRBV6-5 and J is TRBJ2-3; 11 bases are shared with TRBD2. This CDR3 comprises 14 residues. After removal of 6 bases from V and 4 bases from J, the junction contained 3 bases not matched to a gene. Germline-derived CDR1 and CDR2 are MNHEY and SVGAGI. The CDR3 spells CASRKTSGADTQYF. The CDR3 DNA is TGTGCCAGCAGGAAGACTAGCGGGGCAGATACGCAGTATTTT.